A selection of T cell receptor beta chains follows, all from one sample in a study of cytotoxic CD8 clonotypes in ibrutinib-treated CLL. Assay: immunoSEQ multiplex PCR; the TCRdb copy retains only in-frame clones and omits some. The sample carries some 150,000 clones, approximately 80% recorded once. The material was PBMCs, obtained after 36 months of ibrutinib treatment. These receptors all come from a human donor with chronic lymphocytic leukemia. The CDR3 runs from the conserved cysteine through the conserved F or W. The order of the fields is V gene, clone size, J gene, D gene, CDR3 protein, CDR3 DNA. A D gene is named only where the DNA matches it firmly. Only some rows state a clone size, as once, few, many or a class for expanded clones.

TRBV27	NA	TRBJ2-5	NA	CASQETQYF	TGTGCCAGCCAAGAGACCCAGTACTTC
TRBV28	NA	TRBJ2-6	NA	CATDTRQQSSGANVLTF	TGTGCCACCGATACGAGACAGCAGAGCTCTGGGGCCAACGTCCTGACTTTC
TRBV5-1	NA	TRBJ2-3	NA	CASSYSGPSFTDTQYF	TGCGCCAGCAGCTATTCGGGACCCAGCTTCACAGATACGCAGTATTTT
TRBV19	few	TRBJ1-2	NA	CASSRQDVYGYTF	TGTGCCAGTAGTAGGCAGGACGTCTATGGCTACACCTTC
TRBV30	NA	TRBJ2-3	NA	CAWSVKGAIGDTQYF	TGTGCCTGGAGTGTTAAAGGGGCGATAGGAGATACGCAGTATTTT
TRBV5-5	NA	TRBJ2-3	NA	CASSLLAPDTQYF	TGTGCCAGCAGCTTGCTAGCCCCAGATACGCAGTATTTT
TRBV18	NA	TRBJ2-7	TRBD2	CASSALAGYEQYF	TGTGCCAGCTCAGCCCTAGCGGGCTACGAGCAGTACTTC
TRBV5-1	NA	TRBJ2-7	TRBD2	CASSLASVGFAGGTYEQYF	TGCGCCAGCAGCTTGGCCTCGGTGGGATTCGCGGGGGGGACCTACGAGCAGTACTTC
TRBV27	NA	TRBJ2-2	NA	CASSLELRGNTGELFF	TGTGCCAGCAGTTTAGAGCTTAGGGGGAACACCGGGGAGCTGTTTTTT
TRBV29-1	once	TRBJ2-1	NA	CSVPGQLSSYNEQFF	TGCAGCGTCCCTGGACAGCTTAGCTCCTACAATGAGCAGTTCTTC
TRBV10-3	NA	TRBJ1-5	NA	CAISESRSVGGGGQPQHF	TGTGCCATCAGTGAGTCGAGATCTGTTGGGGGCGGAGGTCAGCCCCAGCATTTT
TRBV2	NA	TRBJ2-5	NA	CASSRAETQYF	TGTGCCAGCAGCCGCGCGGAGACCCAGTACTTC
TRBV6-5	once	TRBJ2-7	TRBD1	CAGDREDEQYF	TGTGCCGGGGACAGGGAGGACGAGCAGTACTTC
TRBV2	NA	TRBJ2-2	TRBD1	CASSPGTANTGELFF	TGTGCCAGCAGCCCCGGGACAGCGAACACCGGGGAGCTGTTTTTT
TRBV6-5	NA	TRBJ2-5	NA	CASSLQGNQETQYF	TGTGCCAGCAGCCTCCAGGGGAACCAAGAGACCCAGTACTTC
TRBV6-6	NA	TRBJ2-7	NA	CASSYSQNALYEQYF	TGTGCCAGCAGTTACTCCCAAAACGCTCTCTACGAGCAGTACTTC
TRBV18	NA	TRBJ1-6	TRBD1	CASSNQGGTGVSPLHF	TGTGCCAGCTCAAACCAGGGAGGGACAGGGGTTTCACCCCTCCACTTT
TRBV18	NA	TRBJ2-5	NA	CASSPEETQYF	TGTGCCAGCTCACCCGAGGAGACCCAGTACTTC
TRBV5-1	once	TRBJ2-7	NA	CASSLAGRAHEQYF	TGCGCCAGCAGCTTGGCTGGCAGGGCGCACGAGCAGTACTTC
TRBV11-2	NA	TRBJ2-1	TRBD2	CASSFFAGVYNEQFF	TGTGCCAGCAGCTTCTTTGCGGGGGTCTACAATGAGCAGTTCTTC
TRBV7-9	NA	TRBJ1-4	NA	CASSPSRGRGEKLFF	TGTGCCAGCAGCCCTAGTAGAGGACGGGGTGAAAAACTGTTTTTT
TRBV5-1	NA	TRBJ2-5	NA	CASTIALGETQYF	TGCGCCAGCACTATAGCCCTCGGAGAGACCCAGTACTTC
TRBV18	NA	TRBJ1-4	NA	CASSPIATDNEKLFF	TGTGCCAGCTCACCTATTGCGACCGATAATGAAAAACTGTTTTTT
TRBV7-3	NA	TRBJ2-7	NA	CASSLVTRGYEQYF	TGTGCCAGCAGCTTAGTTACGAGGGGCTACGAGCAGTACTTC
TRBV5-4	NA	TRBJ1-2	TRBD1	CASSPDRNYGYTF	TGTGCCAGCAGCCCGGACAGGAACTATGGCTACACCTTC
TRBV6-1	NA	TRBJ2-3	NA	CASSDLGGPDTDTQYF	TGTGCCAGCAGTGATTTGGGGGGTCCGGACACAGATACGCAGTATTTT
TRBV6-1	NA	TRBJ1-1	NA	CASREQGSTEAFF	TGTGCCAGCAGGGAACAGGGATCCACTGAAGCTTTCTTT
TRBV6-5	NA	TRBJ1-1	NA	CASTYGGGNTEAFF	TGTGCCAGCACCTACGGGGGGGGGAACACTGAAGCTTTCTTT
TRBV27	NA	TRBJ1-5	NA	CASSPTLNQPQHF	TGTGCCAGCAGTCCGACGCTAAATCAGCCCCAGCATTTT
TRBV19	NA	TRBJ2-1	TRBD2	CASSTAGGNEQFF	TGTGCCAGTAGTACCGCGGGGGGCAATGAGCAGTTCTTC
TRBV30	NA	TRBJ2-1	TRBD1	CAWSVRGTGEQFF	TGTGCCTGGAGTGTACGAGGGACAGGGGAGCAGTTCTTC
TRBV27	once	TRBJ2-7	TRBD1	CASSMRGTGGRLISSYEQYF	TGTGCCAGCAGTATGCGCGGGACAGGAGGCCGCCTGATTAGCTCCTACGAGCAGTACTTC
TRBV11-3	NA	TRBJ2-7	NA	CASSGIDSLGNEEQYF	TGTGCCAGCAGCGGTATCGACAGTTTGGGGAATGAAGAGCAGTACTTC
TRBV5-6	NA	TRBJ1-6	TRBD1	CASRWGQNNSPLHF	TGTGCCAGCAGATGGGGACAGAATAATTCACCCCTCCACTTT
TRBV6-6	NA	TRBJ1-1	NA	CARGRPITFF	TGTGCCAGGGGGCGGCCGATAACTTTCTTT
TRBV28	many	TRBJ1-5	NA	CASKDRWNQPQHF	TGTGCCAGCAAAGACAGATGGAATCAGCCCCAGCATTTT
TRBV7-6	NA	TRBJ1-1	NA	CASSKGGSMNTEAFF	TGTGCCAGCAGCAAGGGGGGTTCCATGAACACTGAAGCTTTCTTT
TRBV19	NA	TRBJ1-1	NA	CASSRIQGPYTEAFF	TGTGCCAGTAGTCGGATCCAGGGTCCCTACACTGAAGCTTTCTTT
TRBV12-5	NA	TRBJ2-3	NA	CASGKTGTPTDTQYF	TGTGCTAGTGGTAAGACCGGGACACCCACAGATACGCAGTATTTT
TRBV2	NA	TRBJ1-1	NA	CASSDGIEAFF	TGTGCCAGCAGTGACGGGATTGAAGCTTTCTTT
TRBV5-6	NA	TRBJ2-7	NA	CASSTDGVEQYF	TGTGCCAGCAGCACCGATGGCGTTGAGCAGTACTTC